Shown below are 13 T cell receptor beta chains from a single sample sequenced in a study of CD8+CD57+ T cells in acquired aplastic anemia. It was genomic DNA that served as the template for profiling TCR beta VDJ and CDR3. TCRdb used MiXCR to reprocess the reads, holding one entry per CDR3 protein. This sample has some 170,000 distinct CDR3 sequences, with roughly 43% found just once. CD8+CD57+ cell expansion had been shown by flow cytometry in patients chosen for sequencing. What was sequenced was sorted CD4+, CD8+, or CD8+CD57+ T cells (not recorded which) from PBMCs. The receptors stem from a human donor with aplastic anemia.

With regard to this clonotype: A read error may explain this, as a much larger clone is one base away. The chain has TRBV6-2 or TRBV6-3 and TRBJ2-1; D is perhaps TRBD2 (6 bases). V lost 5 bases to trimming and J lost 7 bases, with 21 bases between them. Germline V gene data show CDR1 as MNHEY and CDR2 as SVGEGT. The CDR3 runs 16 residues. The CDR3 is CASSHGPTPRGNEQFF. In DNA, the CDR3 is TGTGCCAGCAGTCACGGACCCACGCCGCGGGGTAATGAGCAGTTCTTC.

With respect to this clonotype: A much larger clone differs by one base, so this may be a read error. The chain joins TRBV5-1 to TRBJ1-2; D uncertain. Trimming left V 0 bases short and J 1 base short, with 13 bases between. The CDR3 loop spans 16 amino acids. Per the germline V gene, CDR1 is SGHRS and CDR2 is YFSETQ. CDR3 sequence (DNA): TGCGCCAGCAGCTTGGGAAGAGTGGCAGGTAACTATGGCTACACCTTC. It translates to CASSLGRVAGNYGYTF. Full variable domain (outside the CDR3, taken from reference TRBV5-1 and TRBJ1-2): KAGVTQTPRYLIKTRGQQVTLSCSPISGHRSVSWYQQTPGQGLQFLFEYFSETQRNKGNFPGRFSGRQFSNSRSEMNVSTLELGDSALYLCASSLGRVAGNYGYTFGSGTRLTVV.

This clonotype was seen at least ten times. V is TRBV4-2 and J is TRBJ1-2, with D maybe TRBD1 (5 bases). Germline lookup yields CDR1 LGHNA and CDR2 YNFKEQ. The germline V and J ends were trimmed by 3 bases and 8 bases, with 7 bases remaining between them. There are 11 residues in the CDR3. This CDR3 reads CASSQGEGYTF. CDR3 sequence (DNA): TGTGCCAGCAGCCAGGGGGAGGGCTACACCTTC.

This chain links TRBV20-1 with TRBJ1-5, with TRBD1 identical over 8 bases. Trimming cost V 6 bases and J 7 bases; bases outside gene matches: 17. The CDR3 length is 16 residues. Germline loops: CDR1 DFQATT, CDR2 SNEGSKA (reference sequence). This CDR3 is CSATSGQAYNEQPQHF. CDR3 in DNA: TGCAGTGCCACCTCGGGACAGGCCTACAATGAGCAGCCCCAGCATTTT.

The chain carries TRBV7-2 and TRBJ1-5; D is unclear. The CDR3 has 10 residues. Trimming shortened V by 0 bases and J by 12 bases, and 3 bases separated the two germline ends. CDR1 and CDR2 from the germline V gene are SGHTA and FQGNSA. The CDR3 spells CASSLANQHF. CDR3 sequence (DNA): TGTGCCAGCAGCTTAGCGAACCAGCATTTT.

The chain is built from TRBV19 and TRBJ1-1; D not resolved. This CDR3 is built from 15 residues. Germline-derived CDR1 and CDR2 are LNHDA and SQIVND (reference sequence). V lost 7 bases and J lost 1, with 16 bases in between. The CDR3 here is CASKRGEYPNTEAFF. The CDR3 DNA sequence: TGTGCCAGTAAACGTGGGGAGTACCCGAACACTGAAGCTTTCTTT.

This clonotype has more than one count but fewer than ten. CDR3 sequence: CASSIYVNTEAFF. The DNA of the CDR3 is TGTGCCAGTAGTATTTATGTGAACACTGAAGCTTTCTTT. The V gene is TRBV19, the J gene TRBJ1-1; D call uncertain. This CDR3 comprises 13 residues. V lost 3 bases to trimming and J lost 0 bases, with 5 bases between them. Per the germline V gene, CDR1 is LNHDA and CDR2 is SQIVND (reference sequence).

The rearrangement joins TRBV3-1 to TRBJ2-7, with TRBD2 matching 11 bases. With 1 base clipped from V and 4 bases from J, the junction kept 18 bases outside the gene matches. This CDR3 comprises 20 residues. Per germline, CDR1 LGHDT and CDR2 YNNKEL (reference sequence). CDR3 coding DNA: TGTGCCAGCAGCCAAGTTCTCCCTAGCGGGGGGCCGGGACATCTGTACGAGCAGTACTTC. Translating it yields CASSQVLPSGGPGHLYEQYF.

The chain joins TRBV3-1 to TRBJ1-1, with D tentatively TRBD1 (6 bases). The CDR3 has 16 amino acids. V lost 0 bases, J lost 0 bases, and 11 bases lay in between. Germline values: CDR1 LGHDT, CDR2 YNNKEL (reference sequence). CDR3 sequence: CASSQEGQTMNTEAFF. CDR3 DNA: TGTGCCAGCAGCCAAGAAGGACAGACTATGAACACTGAAGCTTTCTTT. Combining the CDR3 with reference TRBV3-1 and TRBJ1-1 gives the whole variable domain DTAVSQTPKYLVTQMGNDKSIKCEQNLGHDTMYWYKQDSKKFLKIMFSYNNKELIINETVPNRFSPKSPDKAHLNLHINSLELGDSAVYFCASSQEGQTMNTEAFFGQGTRLTVV.

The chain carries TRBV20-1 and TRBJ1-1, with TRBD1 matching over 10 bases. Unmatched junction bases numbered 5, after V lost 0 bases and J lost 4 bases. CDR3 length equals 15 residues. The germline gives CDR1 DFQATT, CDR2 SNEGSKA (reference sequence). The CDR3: CSARDPGQGSTEAFF. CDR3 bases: TGCAGTGCTAGAGACCCGGGACAGGGGAGCACTGAAGCTTTCTTT.

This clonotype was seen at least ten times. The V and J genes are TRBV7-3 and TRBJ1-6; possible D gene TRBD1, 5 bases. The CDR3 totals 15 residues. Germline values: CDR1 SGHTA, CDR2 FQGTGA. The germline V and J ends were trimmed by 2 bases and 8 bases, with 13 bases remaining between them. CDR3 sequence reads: CASSLYGREDSPLHF. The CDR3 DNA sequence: TGTGCCAGCAGCTTATATGGCAGGGAAGATTCACCCCTCCACTTT.

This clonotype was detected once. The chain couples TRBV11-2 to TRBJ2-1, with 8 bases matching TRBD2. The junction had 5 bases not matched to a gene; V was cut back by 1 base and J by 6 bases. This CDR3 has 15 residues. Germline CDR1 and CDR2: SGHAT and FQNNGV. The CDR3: CASSLVRGGANEQFF. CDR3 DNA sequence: TGTGCCAGCAGCTTAGTACGGGGGGGGGCCAATGAGCAGTTCTTC.

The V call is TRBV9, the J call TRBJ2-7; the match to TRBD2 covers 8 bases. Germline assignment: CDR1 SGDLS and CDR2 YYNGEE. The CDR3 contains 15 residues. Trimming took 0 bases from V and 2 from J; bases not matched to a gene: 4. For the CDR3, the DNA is TGTGCCAGCAGCGTAGGGGCGGGAGGTGCCTACGAGCAGTACTTC. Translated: CASSVGAGGAYEQYF.